The 6 T cell receptor beta chains reported below all come from one sample, sequenced in a study of blood T cell repertoires in COVID-19. Clones were sequenced by immunoSEQ multiplex PCR, and TCRdb holds only the in-frame ones, with some missing. The profile shows some 350,000 clones, roughly 90% of them singletons. The material sequenced was peripheral blood. Receptors originate from a woman aged 25 to 39 with COVID-19, enrolled during active disease.

Remarks on this clone: The same CDR3 is also encoded by other DNA sequences in this sample. The chain joins TRBV6-5 to TRBJ2-1, with 7 bases lining up with TRBD1. CDR3 length: 12 residues. The germline V gene encodes CDR1 MNHEY and CDR2 SVGAGI. J was trimmed by 10 bases and V by 6 bases; bases with no gene match: 6. This CDR3 is CASSRTGVEQFF. DNA for the CDR3: TGTGCCAGCAGCCGTACAGGGGTCGAGCAGTTCTTC.

The sample holds a few counts of this clone. The chain couples TRBV5-1 to TRBJ1-6; tentative D call: TRBD1 (6 bases). Per germline, CDR1 SGHRS and CDR2 YFSETQ. This CDR3 comprises 14 residues. The ends were cut back, 0 bases at V and 6 bases at J, with 7 bases in the middle. CDR3 residues: CASSLEQGNSPLHF. CDR3 in DNA: TGCGCCAGCAGCTTGGAACAGGGTAATTCACCCCTCCACTTT.

J is TRBJ2-2 and V is TRBV9, with D maybe TRBD1 (5 bases). CDR3 size: 16 residues. Germline assignment: CDR1 SGDLS and CDR2 YYNGEE. V was trimmed by 2 bases and J by 1 base, leaving 12 bases between them. CDR3 loop: CASSVHVQGNTGELFF. CDR3 in DNA: TGTGCCAGCAGCGTCCACGTCCAGGGGAACACCGGGGAGCTGTTTTTT.

The V and J genes are TRBV9 and TRBJ1-1; D remains unclear. The germline V and J ends were trimmed by 4 bases and 1 base, with 11 bases remaining between them. Germline CDR1 is SGDLS and CDR2 is YYNGEE. The CDR3 is 14 amino acids. In DNA, the CDR3 is TGTGCCAGCAGCCCCCAGGTGGGGAACACTGAAGCTTTCTTT. Its protein is CASSPQVGNTEAFF.

This clone appeared a few times. The chain links TRBV18 to TRBJ2-2, with D tentatively TRBD2 (6 bases). This CDR3 has 16 amino acids. V gave up 4 bases and J gave up 0 bases, with 12 bases separating them. Germline V gene sequence: CDR1 KGHSH, CDR2 LQKENI. The CDR3 DNA is TGTGCCAGCTCACTCCTGGCGGGGTCGAACACCGGGGAGCTGTTTTTT. Its protein product is CASSLLAGSNTGELFF.

The CDR3, as DNA: TGTGCCATCAGGGGGGGACAGGGATATGGCTACACCTTC. Its protein product is CAIRGGQGYGYTF. This chain uses TRBV10-3 with TRBJ1-2, with 9 bases matching TRBD1. V lost 6 bases, J lost 5 bases, and 4 bases stayed unmatched. This CDR3 is 13 amino acids long. Germline assignment: CDR1 ENHRY and CDR2 SYGVKD.